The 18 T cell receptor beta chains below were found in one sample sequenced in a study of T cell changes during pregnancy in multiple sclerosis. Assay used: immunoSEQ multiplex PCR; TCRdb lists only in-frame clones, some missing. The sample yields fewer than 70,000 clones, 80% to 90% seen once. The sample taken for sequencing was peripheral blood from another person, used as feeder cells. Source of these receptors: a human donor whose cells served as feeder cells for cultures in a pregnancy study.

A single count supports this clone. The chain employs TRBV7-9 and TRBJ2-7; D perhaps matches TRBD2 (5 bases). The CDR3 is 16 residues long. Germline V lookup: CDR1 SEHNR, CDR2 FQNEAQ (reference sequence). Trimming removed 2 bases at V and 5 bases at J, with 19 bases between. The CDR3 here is CASSLISLLGVDEQYF. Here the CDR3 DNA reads TGTGCCAGCAGCTTAATATCGTTACTAGGAGTCGACGAGCAGTACTTC.

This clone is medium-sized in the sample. CDR3 sequence (DNA): TGCGCCAGCAGCCAAGGTGAGGGTCGATACGAGCAGTACTTC. Translation gives CASSQGEGRYEQYF. V usage is TRBV4-3 and J usage is TRBJ2-7; tentative D call: TRBD2 (5 bases). This CDR3 region has 14 residues. V shed 1 base and J shed 4 bases, with 11 bases lying between them. From germline, CDR1 is LGHNA and CDR2 YSLEER.

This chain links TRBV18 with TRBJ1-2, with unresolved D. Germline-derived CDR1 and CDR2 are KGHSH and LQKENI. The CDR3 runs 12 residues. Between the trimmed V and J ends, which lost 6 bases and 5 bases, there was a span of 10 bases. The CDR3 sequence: CASSRDLYGYTF. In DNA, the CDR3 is TGTGCCAGCTCGCGGGATCTGTATGGCTACACCTTC. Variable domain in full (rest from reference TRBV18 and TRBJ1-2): NAGVMQNPRHLVRRRGQEARLRCSPMKGHSHVYWYRQLPEEGLKFMVYLQKENIIDESGMPKERFSAEFPKEGPSILRIQQVVRGDSAAYFCASSRDLYGYTFGSGTRLTVV.

The DNA of the CDR3 is TGTGCCAGCAGCCCGGCGGGTAAGGGCCGCACCGGGGAGCTGTTTTTT. As protein: CASSPAGKGRTGELFF. This rearrangement joins TRBV5-4 to TRBJ2-2; the D gene is possibly TRBD2 (5 bases). V lost 4 bases and J 4 bases, leaving 17 bases between the germline ends. Germline V gene data show CDR1 as SGHNT and CDR2 as YYREEE (reference sequence). The CDR3 is made up of 16 amino acids.

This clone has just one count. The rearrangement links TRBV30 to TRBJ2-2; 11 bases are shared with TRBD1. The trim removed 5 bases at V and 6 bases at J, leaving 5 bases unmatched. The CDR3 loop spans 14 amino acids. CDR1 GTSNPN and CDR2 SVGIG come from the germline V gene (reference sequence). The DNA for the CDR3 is TGTGCCTGGTCCTTGGACAGGGGGCCCGGGGAGCTGTTTTTT. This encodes CAWSLDRGPGELFF.

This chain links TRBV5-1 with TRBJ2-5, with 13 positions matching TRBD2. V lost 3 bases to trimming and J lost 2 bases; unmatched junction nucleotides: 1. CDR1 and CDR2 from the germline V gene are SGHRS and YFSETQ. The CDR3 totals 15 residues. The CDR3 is CASSSGLAGQETQYF. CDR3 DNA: TGCGCCAGCAGCTCGGGACTAGCGGGGCAAGAGACCCAGTACTTC. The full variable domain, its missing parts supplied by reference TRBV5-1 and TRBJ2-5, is KAGVTQTPRYLIKTRGQQVTLSCSPISGHRSVSWYQQTPGQGLQFLFEYFSETQRNKGNFPGRFSGRQFSNSRSEMNVSTLELGDSALYLCASSSGLAGQETQYFGPGTRLLVL.

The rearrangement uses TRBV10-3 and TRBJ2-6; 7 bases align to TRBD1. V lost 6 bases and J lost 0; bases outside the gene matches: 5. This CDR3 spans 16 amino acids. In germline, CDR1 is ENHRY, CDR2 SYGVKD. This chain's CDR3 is CAIRGQMSSGANVLTF. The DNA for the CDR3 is TGTGCCATCAGGGGACAGATGAGCTCTGGGGCCAACGTCCTGACTTTC.

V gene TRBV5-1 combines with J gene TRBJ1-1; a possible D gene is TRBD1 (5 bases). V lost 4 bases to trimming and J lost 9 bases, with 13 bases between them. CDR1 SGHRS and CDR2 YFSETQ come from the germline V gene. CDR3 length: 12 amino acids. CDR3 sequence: CASSPGTWKAFF. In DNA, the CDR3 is TGCGCCAGCAGCCCTGGGACTTGGAAAGCTTTCTTT. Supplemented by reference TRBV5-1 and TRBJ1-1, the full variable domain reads KAGVTQTPRYLIKTRGQQVTLSCSPISGHRSVSWYQQTPGQGLQFLFEYFSETQRNKGNFPGRFSGRQFSNSRSEMNVSTLELGDSALYLCASSPGTWKAFFGQGTRLTVV.

CDR3 sequence: CASSLGSTDTQYF. The CDR3, as DNA: TGTGCCAGCAGCTTAGGCTCAACAGATACGCAGTATTTT. The chain is built from TRBV13 and TRBJ2-3; D remains unclear. V was cut by 0 bases and J by 3 bases, with 4 bases left in between. This CDR3 has 13 amino acids. CDR1 is PRHDT and CDR2 is FYEKMQ in the germline V gene (reference sequence).

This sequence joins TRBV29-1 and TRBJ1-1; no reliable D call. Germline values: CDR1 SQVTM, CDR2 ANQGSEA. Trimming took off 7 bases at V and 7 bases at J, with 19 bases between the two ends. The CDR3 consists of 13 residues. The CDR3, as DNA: TGCAGCGCACATGACTACGTCGTTATTGAAGCTTTCTTT. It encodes CSAHDYVVIEAFF.

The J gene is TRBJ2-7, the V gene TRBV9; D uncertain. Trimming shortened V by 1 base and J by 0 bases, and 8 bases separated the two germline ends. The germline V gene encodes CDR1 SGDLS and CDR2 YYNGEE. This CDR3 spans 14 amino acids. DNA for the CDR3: TGTGCCAGCAGCGTAAGCCACGGCTCCTACGAGCAGTACTTC. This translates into CASSVSHGSYEQYF.

CDR3 loop: CASSSNDGTGAYEQYF. DNA for the CDR3: TGTGCCAGCAGCTCAAACGATGGGACAGGGGCCTACGAGCAGTACTTC. The chain combines TRBV7-9 with TRBJ2-7, with TRBD1 matching 10 bases. The CDR3 length is 16 residues. V dropped 4 bases and J dropped 2; count of bases not matched to a gene: 8. Germline loops: CDR1 SEHNR, CDR2 FQNEAQ (reference sequence).

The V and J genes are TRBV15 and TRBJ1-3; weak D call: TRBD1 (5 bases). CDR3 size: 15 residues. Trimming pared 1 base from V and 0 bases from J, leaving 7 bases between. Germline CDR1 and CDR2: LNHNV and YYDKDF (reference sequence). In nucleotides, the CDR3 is TGTGCCACCAGCAGAGTGGGGGGCTCTGGAAACACCATATATTTT. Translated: CATSRVGGSGNTIYF.

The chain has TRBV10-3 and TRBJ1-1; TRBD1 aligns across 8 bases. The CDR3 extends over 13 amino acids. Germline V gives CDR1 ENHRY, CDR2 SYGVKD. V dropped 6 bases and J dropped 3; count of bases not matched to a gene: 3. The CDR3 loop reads CAIRQGAYTEAFF. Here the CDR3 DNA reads TGTGCCATCAGGCAGGGGGCATACACTGAAGCTTTCTTT.

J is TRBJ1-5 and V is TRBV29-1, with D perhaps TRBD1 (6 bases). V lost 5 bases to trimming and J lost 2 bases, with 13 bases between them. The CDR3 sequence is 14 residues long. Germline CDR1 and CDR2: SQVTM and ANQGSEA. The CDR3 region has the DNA TGCAGCGTTAAGGGGGACGGTGGCAATCAGCCCCAGCATTTT. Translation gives CSVKGDGGNQPQHF.

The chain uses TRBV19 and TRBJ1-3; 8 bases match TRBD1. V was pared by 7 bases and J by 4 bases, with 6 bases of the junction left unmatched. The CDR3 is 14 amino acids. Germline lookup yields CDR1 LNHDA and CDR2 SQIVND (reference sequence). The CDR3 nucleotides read TGTGCCAGTACGAGGACAGGGCGAGGAAACACCATATATTTT. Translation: CASTRTGRGNTIYF.

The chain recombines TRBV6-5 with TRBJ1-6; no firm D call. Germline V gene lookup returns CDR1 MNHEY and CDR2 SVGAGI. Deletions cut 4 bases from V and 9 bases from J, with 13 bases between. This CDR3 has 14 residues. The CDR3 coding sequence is TGTGCCAGCAGTTCGGACGGACCCCTTTCACCCCTCCACTTT. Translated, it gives CASSSDGPLSPLHF.

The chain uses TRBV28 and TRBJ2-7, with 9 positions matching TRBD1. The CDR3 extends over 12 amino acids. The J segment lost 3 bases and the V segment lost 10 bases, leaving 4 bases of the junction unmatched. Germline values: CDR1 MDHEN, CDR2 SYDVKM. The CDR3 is CATRDRVYEQYF. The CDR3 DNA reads TGTGCCACCCGGGACAGGGTCTACGAGCAGTACTTC.